Below are 19 T cell receptor beta chains sequenced from a single sample in a study of blood T cell repertoires in COVID-19 (dated by TCRdb to the early 2020s). Library construction relied on the immunoSEQ multiplex PCR assay. TCRdb took over this immuneACCESS table, retaining in-frame rearrangements with V and J assigned. Such tables are incomplete; in checked studies, under half of the missing clones stem from an unresolved V gene, and the remainder is unexplained. The sample table shows 150,000 to 200,000 clones, and 80% to 90% are seen once. Over 9.5% of the sample rests with the top ten. The specimen sequenced was peripheral blood. The source is a human donor with active or convalescent COVID-19. The donor label of this sample is uncertain.

V and J are TRBV9 and TRBJ2-3; D is possibly TRBD2 (6 bases). Per the germline V gene, CDR1 is SGDLS and CDR2 is YYNGEE. CDR3 size: 15 residues. V lost 6 bases, J lost 4 bases, and 18 bases lay in between. The CDR3 DNA reads TGTGCCAGCACAGACTTAAGCGGGTGGCCAGATACGCAGTATTTT. Encoded protein: CASTDLSGWPDTQYF.

The chain recombines TRBV6-2 or TRBV6-3 with TRBJ2-1; 9 bases agree with TRBD1. The junction had 11 bases not matched to a gene; V was cut back by 0 bases and J by 8 bases. The CDR3 is made up of 17 amino acids. Germline CDR1 reads MNHEY; CDR2 reads SVGEGT. CDR3: CASSYSLFGTGSDEQFF. CDR3 nucleotides: TGTGCCAGCAGTTACTCGCTCTTTGGGACAGGGTCGGATGAGCAGTTCTTC.

The rearrangement links TRBV27 to TRBJ1-5; D gene uncertain. The ends were cut back, 6 bases at V and 0 bases at J, with 9 bases in the middle. The germline V gene encodes CDR1 MNHEY and CDR2 SMNVEV (reference sequence). This CDR3 spans 14 amino acids. This CDR3 is CASRPGSSNQPQHF. The CDR3 DNA reads TGTGCCAGCAGGCCTGGGAGTAGCAATCAGCCCCAGCATTTT.

The V call is TRBV5-1, the J call TRBJ1-6; the D is unclear. Germline CDR1 reads SGHRS; CDR2 reads YFSETQ. CDR3 length: 16 amino acids. V was trimmed by 1 base and J by 0 bases, leaving 8 bases between them. CDR3 protein: CASSLIGSSYNSPLHF. In nucleotides, the CDR3 is TGCGCCAGCAGCTTGATAGGGAGCTCCTATAATTCACCCCTCCACTTT.

The chain joins TRBV28 to TRBJ2-4; 7 positions match TRBD2. This CDR3 spans 15 amino acids. V lost 2 bases to trimming and J lost 4 bases; unmatched junction nucleotides: 5. Looked up from germline, CDR1 is MDHEN and CDR2 is SYDVKM. The CDR3, as DNA: TGTGCCAGCAGTTTAACGCCTAGCGGTAAAAACATTCAGTACTTC. Translation gives CASSLTPSGKNIQYF.

This clone was detected a few times. This chain connects TRBV10-3 to TRBJ2-3; 8 bases align to TRBD2. This CDR3 is 16 amino acids long. V gave up 0 bases and J gave up 2 bases; unmatched junction bases: 4. Germline V gene sequence: CDR1 ENHRY, CDR2 SYGVKD. The CDR3, as DNA: TGTGCCATCAGTGAGTCGGGGCGGGGGGCCACAGATACGCAGTATTTT. Translated, it gives CAISESGRGATDTQYF.

The chain carries TRBV28 and TRBJ1-5; 12 bases fit TRBD1. The V gene end was trimmed by 4 bases and the J gene end by 6 bases; junction bases not matched to a gene: 4. Germline V gives CDR1 MDHEN, CDR2 SYDVKM. The CDR3 spans 15 residues. CDR3 sequence reads: CASSSGTGGFQPQHF. The CDR3, as DNA: TGTGCCAGCAGTTCCGGGACAGGGGGCTTTCAGCCCCAGCATTTT.

This rearrangement joins TRBV6-1 to TRBJ1-4, with D possibly being TRBD1 (6 bases). Per the germline V gene, CDR1 is MNHNS and CDR2 is SASEGT. V lost 5 bases to trimming and J lost 12 bases, with 13 bases between them. This CDR3 comprises 12 residues. CDR3 residues: CASSRGNGELFF. CDR3 bases: TGTGCCAGCAGTAGGGGGAACGGAGAACTGTTTTTT.

V and J are TRBV10-3 and TRBJ2-7; D gene ambiguous. With 8 bases removed from V and 3 bases from J, the gap between germline ends came to 11 bases. The germline V gene encodes CDR1 ENHRY and CDR2 SYGVKD. CDR3 length equals 12 residues. This chain's CDR3 is CAISLSGYEQYF. The CDR3 region has the DNA TGTGCCATCTCATTATCGGGCTACGAGCAGTACTTC.

The chain has TRBV4-1 and TRBJ2-5, with 8 nucleotides matching TRBD2. Germline-derived CDR1 and CDR2 are MGHRA and YSYEKL. J gave up 5 bases and V 3 bases, and 14 bases lay outside the gene matches. The CDR3 spans 17 residues. The CDR3 is CASSHHRARGRLETQYF. CDR3 in DNA: TGCGCCAGCAGCCACCACAGGGCTCGCGGGAGGTTGGAGACCCAGTACTTC.

V usage is TRBV28 and J usage is TRBJ1-4; D call uncertain. The germline gives CDR1 MDHEN, CDR2 SYDVKM. The V and J ends lost 8 bases and 8 bases respectively, with 9 bases between them. This CDR3 spans 11 amino acids. The CDR3 nucleotides read TGTGCCAGCGGACCGGGAGAAAAACTGTTTTTT. Amino acid sequence: CASGPGEKLFF.

The genes are TRBV2 and TRBJ1-1, with a weak D call TRBD1 (5 bases). Germline CDR1 and CDR2: SNHLY and FYNNEI. V was pared by 4 bases and J by 4 bases, with 10 bases between. The CDR3 loop spans 13 amino acids. The CDR3 bases are TGTGCCAGCAGTGTGGCGGGGGGCACTGAAGCTTTCTTT. It translates to CASSVAGGTEAFF.

The chain has TRBV10-3 and TRBJ1-2, with 8 positions matching TRBD1. The germline V gene has CDR1 ENHRY and CDR2 SYGVKD. V gave up 8 bases and J gave up 8 bases; unmatched junction bases: 7. This CDR3 is built from 12 residues. For the CDR3, the DNA is TGTGCCATCCAGACAGGGGCCCACGGCTACACCTTC. Residues: CAIQTGAHGYTF.

The CDR3 loop reads CASSLGQVKWGAFF. The CDR3 DNA sequence: TGTGCCAGCAGCTTGGGACAGGTAAAGTGGGGAGCTTTCTTT. The V and J genes are TRBV5-6 and TRBJ1-1, with TRBD1 as a possible D gene (6 bases). CDR1 is SGHDT and CDR2 is YYEEEE in the germline V gene. The CDR3 consists of 14 residues. The ends were cut back, 0 bases at V and 10 bases at J, with 16 bases in the middle.

The chain has TRBV19 and TRBJ2-2, with TRBD2 identical over 9 bases. The V gene's germline CDR1 is LNHDA and CDR2 SQIVND (reference sequence). There are 16 residues in the CDR3. Germline trimming cut 5 bases from V and 4 bases from J; bases unmatched to any gene: 8. CDR3 nucleotide sequence: TGTGCCAGTAGTCCACGCGGGGGGGTCGGCACCGGGGAGCTGTTTTTT. Amino acid sequence: CASSPRGGVGTGELFF.

The genes are TRBV10-3 and TRBJ2-7; tentatively, D is TRBD2 (6 bases). CDR3 length: 15 amino acids. V was shortened by 3 bases and J by 1 base, with 13 bases between the two germline ends. Germline V gene sequence: CDR1 ENHRY, CDR2 SYGVKD. CDR3 region: CAISDIPGLSYEQYF. DNA of the CDR3: TGTGCCATCAGTGACATACCGGGACTTTCCTACGAGCAGTACTTC.

DNA of the CDR3: TGTGCCAGCAGCGTAGACCTCGGGGATTCCTCTGGAAACACCATATATTTT. Amino acid sequence: CASSVDLGDSSGNTIYF. This sequence joins TRBV9 and TRBJ1-3; D unresolved. This CDR3 comprises 17 residues. Trimming shortened V by 0 bases and J by 0 bases, and 13 bases separated the two germline ends. Germline lookup yields CDR1 SGDLS and CDR2 YYNGEE.

This rearrangement joins TRBV27 to TRBJ1-1; D might be TRBD1 (6 bases). This CDR3 region has 16 residues. Trimming stripped 1 base from V and 7 bases from J, with 19 bases between. Germline CDR1 MNHEY, CDR2 SMNVEV (reference sequence). CDR3 protein: CASSLLATGSLVEAFF. DNA for the CDR3: TGTGCCAGCAGTTTATTGGCAACAGGGTCCCTGGTTGAAGCTTTCTTT.

The V call is TRBV19, the J call TRBJ2-1; D is possibly TRBD1 (6 bases). Germline V lookup: CDR1 LNHDA, CDR2 SQIVND (reference sequence). CDR3 length: 14 amino acids. Trimming cost V 8 bases and J 7 bases, with 18 bases left between them. As DNA, the CDR3 is TGTGCCAGTCAACAATCGGACAGCCCGAATGAGCAGTTCTTC. Its protein product is CASQQSDSPNEQFF.